These T cell receptor beta chains were read from a single sample in a study of Graves' ophthalmopathy and Graves' hyperthyroidism. TCRdb reprocessed the multiplex PCR reads with MiXCR, giving one entry per CDR3 protein. Among around 1.1 million distinct CDR3 sequences, about two fifths were seen once, and the ten largest hold 11%. The sample comprised peripheral blood or thyroid tissue (not recorded which). Receptors originate from an adult man with Graves' hyperthyroidism. Each CDR3 is given with its conserved first and last residue. The order of the fields is J gene, clone size, V gene, D gene, CDR3 DNA, CDR3 protein. A D gene is named only where the DNA matches it firmly. For some rows the clone size is stated as once, few or many, or as a class when expanded; others skip it.

>TRBJ2-5|-|TRBV7-3|TRBD2
TGTGCCAGCACCCAACGGGGGGGTAAAGAGACCCAGTACTTC
CASTQRGGKETQYF
>TRBJ2-7|once|TRBV27|-
TGTGCCAGCCGACAGAGGGCAGCCTACGAGCAGTACTTC
CASRQRAAYEQYF
>TRBJ2-2|many|TRBV5-6|TRBD1
TGTGCCAGCGGACGGACAGGGGACACCGGGGAGCTGTTTTTT
CASGRTGDTGELFF
>TRBJ2-5|many|TRBV10-1|-
TGCGCCAGCAGTGAATCACTCAACCTCCAAGAGACCCAGTACTTC
CASSESLNLQETQYF
>TRBJ2-7|-|TRBV20-1|-
TGCAGTGCTAGCCTAGGCACCCTGGAGCAGTACTTC
CSASLGTLEQYF
>TRBJ2-5|many|TRBV19|-
TGTGCCAGTAGTTGGAAGGGGAGACCCGGCCAAGAGACCCAGTACTTC
CASSWKGRPGQETQYF
>TRBJ1-3|-|TRBV12-3/TRBV12-4|-
TGTGCCACCGGGGACTCTGGAAACACCATATATTTT
CATGDSGNTIYF
>TRBJ1-4|many|TRBV29-1|-
TGCAGCGGTCGGGCCGCGCACAATGAAAAACTGTTTTTT
CSGRAAHNEKLFF
>TRBJ1-5|many|TRBV6-5|-
TGTGCCAGCAGGCATACTAGGGGCGGCAATCAGCCCCAGCATTTT
CASRHTRGGNQPQHF
>TRBJ2-7|many|TRBV15|TRBD2
TGTGCCACCAGCAGAGACCTAGCGGTGAGCTACGAGCAGTACTTC
CATSRDLAVSYEQYF
>TRBJ1-4|many|TRBV7-9|-
TGTGCCAGCAGCTTAGACGGGGGTGAAAAACTGTTTTTT
CASSLDGGEKLFF
>TRBJ2-7|-|TRBV30|TRBD1
TGTGCCTACAAGACAGGGGCCTCCTACGAGCAGTACTTC
CAYKTGASYEQYF
>TRBJ1-1|-|TRBV28|-
TGTGCCAGCAGTTCGCGTGTGATTGAAGCTTTCTTT
CASSSRVIEAFF
>TRBJ1-1|many|TRBV29-1|TRBD1
TGCAGCGTTGCAGGGGGCGCAATGAACACTGAAGCTTTCTTT
CSVAGGAMNTEAFF
>TRBJ2-7|-|TRBV4-3|TRBD1
TGCGCCAGCAGCCAAGAGGACCCAGTAAGAGGGACAGGAGCCTACGAGCAGTACTTC
CASSQEDPVRGTGAYEQYF
>TRBJ2-3|-|TRBV10-3|-
TGTGCCAGCAGTTACTCGGGCTTTGGGTTCCCAGATACGCAGTATTTT
CASSYSGFGFPDTQYF
>TRBJ2-7|many|TRBV20-1|TRBD2
TGCAGCTGCGGCCCCGGGACTAGCGTTTACGAGCAGTACTTC
CSCGPGTSVYEQYF
>TRBJ1-1|-|TRBV12-3/TRBV12-4|TRBD1
TGTGCCAGCAGTTTTGAGGGGGCTCTCGCTGAAGCTTTCTTT
CASSFEGALAEAFF
>TRBJ2-7|once|TRBV7-6|TRBD1
TGTGCCAGCAGCATCTCGACAGGGTTCAATGAGCAGTACTTC
CASSISTGFNEQYF
>TRBJ1-4|-|TRBV10-3|-
TGTGCCAGCAGTTACTCGATCCTCCGGGGGAATGAAAAACTGTTTTTT
CASSYSILRGNEKLFF
>TRBJ1-1|many|TRBV13|-
TGTGCCAGCAGCTTAGGTCGGATGGGGACTGAAGCTTTCTTT
CASSLGRMGTEAFF
>TRBJ2-7|-|TRBV7-2|-
TGTGCCAGCAGCTTAGTTGTTGGTCTTCGCGCCTACGAGCAGTACTTC
CASSLVVGLRAYEQYF
>TRBJ1-1|many|TRBV7-3|-
TGTGCCAGCAGCTTAACGGTGGGAAACACTGAAGCTTTCTTT
CASSLTVGNTEAFF
>TRBJ2-5|many|TRBV4-3|-
TGCGCCAGCAGCCAAGTAAACAGTGGGGAGACCCAGTACTTC
CASSQVNSGETQYF
>TRBJ1-2|-|TRBV10-3|-
TGTGCCATCAGTGGCCAAGGGCAAACAGGGTTCTATGGCTACACCTTC
CAISGQGQTGFYGYTF
>TRBJ1-2|few|TRBV7-2|-
TGTGCCAGCAGCTTAGGAGTCCGGGGGAATGGATACACCTTC
CASSLGVRGNGYTF
>TRBJ1-2|few|TRBV4-1|-
TGCGCCAGCAGCCAAGAAGACGTACGACACTCTAACTATGGCTACACCTTC
CASSQEDVRHSNYGYTF
>TRBJ2-2|many|TRBV7-9|-
TGTGCCAGCAGTTACAGAGTCACCGGGGAGCTGTTTTTT
CASSYRVTGELFF
>TRBJ2-5|-|TRBV28|-
TGTGCCAGCAGTTTAGTTGCCCCGAGCCGGAAGACCCAGTACTTC
CASSLVAPSRKTQYF
>TRBJ1-1|-|TRBV29-1|-
TGCAGCTTGATGCAGACGAACACTGAAGCTTTCTTT
CSLMQTNTEAFF